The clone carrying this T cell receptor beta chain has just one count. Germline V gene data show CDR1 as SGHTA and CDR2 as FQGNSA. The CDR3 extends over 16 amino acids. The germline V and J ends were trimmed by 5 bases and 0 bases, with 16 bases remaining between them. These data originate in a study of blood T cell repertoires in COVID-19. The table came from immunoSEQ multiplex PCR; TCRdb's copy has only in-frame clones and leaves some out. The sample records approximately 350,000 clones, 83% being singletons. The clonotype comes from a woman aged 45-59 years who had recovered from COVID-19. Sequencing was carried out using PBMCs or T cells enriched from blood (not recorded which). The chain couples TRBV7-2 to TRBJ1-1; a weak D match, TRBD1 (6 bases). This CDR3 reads CASSPRDMTLNTEAFF. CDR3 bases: TGTGCCAGCAGCCCTCGGGACATGACCCTGAACACTGAAGCTTTCTTT.